Given below is one T cell receptor (beta chain) in context. The antigen is unknown. The sample belongs to a study of T-cell reconstitution after alpha-beta-depleted transplantation in children. TCRbeta library preparation incorporated unique molecular identifiers. From the PCR reads, TCRdb called clonotypes with MiXCR, one entry per CDR3 protein. The sample gives 500,000 to 600,000 distinct CDR3 sequences, roughly 27% of which show up once; around a third is in the top ten. Study findings and constraints: Recipient T cells and thymic progenitors that survived gave rise to the high TCRbeta diversity observed at day 60 in some patients. At around two months after transplant, the alpha-beta T cells were reportedly derived from several hundred expanded clones that came from non-depleted graft cells. Hyperexpanded clones declined; after one year, newly produced T cells mostly supplied diversity.

V was pared by 1 base and J by 1 base, with 10 bases between. CDR1 is DFQATT and CDR2 is SNEGSKA in the germline V gene (reference sequence). The CDR3 runs 14 residues. The TCR was taken from a boy under three years old with Wiskott-Aldrich syndrome, due to receive a stem cell transplant. The chain uses TRBV20-1 and TRBJ1-1; a possible D gene is TRBD1 (5 bases). The sequences come from PBMCs, collected before TCRalphabeta/CD19-depleted stem cell transplant. CDR3 protein: CSARGGPKNTEAFF. In nucleotides, the CDR3 is TGCAGTGCTAGAGGGGGCCCTAAGAACACTGAAGCTTTCTTT.